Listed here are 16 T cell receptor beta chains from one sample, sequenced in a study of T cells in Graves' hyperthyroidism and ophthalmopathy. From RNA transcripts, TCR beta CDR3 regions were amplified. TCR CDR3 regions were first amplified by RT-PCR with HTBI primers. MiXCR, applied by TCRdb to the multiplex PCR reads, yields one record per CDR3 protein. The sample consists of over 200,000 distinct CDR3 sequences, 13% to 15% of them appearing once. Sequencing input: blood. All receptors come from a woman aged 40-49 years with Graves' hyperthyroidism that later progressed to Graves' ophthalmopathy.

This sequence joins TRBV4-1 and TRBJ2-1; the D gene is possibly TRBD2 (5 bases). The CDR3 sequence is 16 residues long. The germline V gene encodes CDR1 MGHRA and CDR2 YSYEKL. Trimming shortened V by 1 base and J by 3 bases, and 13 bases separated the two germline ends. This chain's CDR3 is CASSQGVLVIYNEQFF. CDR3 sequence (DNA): TGCGCCAGCAGCCAAGGAGTACTAGTAATCTACAATGAGCAGTTCTTC.

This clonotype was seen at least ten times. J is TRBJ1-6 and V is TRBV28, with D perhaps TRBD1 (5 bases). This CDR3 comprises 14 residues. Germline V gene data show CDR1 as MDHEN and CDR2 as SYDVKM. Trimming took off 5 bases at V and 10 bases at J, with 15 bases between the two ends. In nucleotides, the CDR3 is TGTGCCAGCAGTCGACAGAGCCCCAGGTCACCCCTCCACTTT. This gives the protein CASSRQSPRSPLHF. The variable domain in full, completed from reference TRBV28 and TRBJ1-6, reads DVKVTQSSRYLVKRTGEKVFLECVQDMDHENMFWYRQDPGLGLRLIYFSYDVKMKEKGDIPEGYSVSREKKERFSLILESASTNQTSMYLCASSRQSPRSPLHFGNGTRLTVT.

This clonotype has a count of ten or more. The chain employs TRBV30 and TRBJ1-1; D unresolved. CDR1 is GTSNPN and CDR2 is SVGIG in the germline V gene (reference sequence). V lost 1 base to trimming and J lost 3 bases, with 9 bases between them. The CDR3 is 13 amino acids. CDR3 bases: TGTGCCTGGAGTGACGGGGTAGACACTGAAGCTTTCTTT. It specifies CAWSDGVDTEAFF. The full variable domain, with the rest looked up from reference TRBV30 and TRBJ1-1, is SQTIHQWPATLVQPVGSPLSLECTVEGTSNPNLYWYRQAAGRGLQLLFYSVGIGQISSEVPQNLSASRPQDRQFILSSKKLLLSDSGFYLCAWSDGVDTEAFFGQGTRLTVV.

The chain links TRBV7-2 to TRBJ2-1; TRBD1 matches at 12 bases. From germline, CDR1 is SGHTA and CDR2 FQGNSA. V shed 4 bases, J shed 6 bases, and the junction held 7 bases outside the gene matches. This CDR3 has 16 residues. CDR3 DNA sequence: TGTGCCAGCAGCTCGTGGGGGGACAGGGGGCTCAATGAGCAGTTCTTC. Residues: CASSSWGDRGLNEQFF. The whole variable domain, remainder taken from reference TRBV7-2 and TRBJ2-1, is GAGVSQSPSNKVTEKGKDVELRCDPISGHTALYWYRQSLGQGLEFLIYFQGNSAPDKSGLPSDRFSAERTGGSVSTLTIQRTQQEDSAVYLCASSSWGDRGLNEQFFGPGTRLTVL.

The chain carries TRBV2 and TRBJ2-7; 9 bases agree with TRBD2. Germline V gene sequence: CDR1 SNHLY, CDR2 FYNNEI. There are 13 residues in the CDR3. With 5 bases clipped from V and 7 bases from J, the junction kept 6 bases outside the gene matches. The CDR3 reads CASSLAGSREQYF. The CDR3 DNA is TGTGCCAGCAGTCTAGCGGGATCGAGGGAGCAGTACTTC.

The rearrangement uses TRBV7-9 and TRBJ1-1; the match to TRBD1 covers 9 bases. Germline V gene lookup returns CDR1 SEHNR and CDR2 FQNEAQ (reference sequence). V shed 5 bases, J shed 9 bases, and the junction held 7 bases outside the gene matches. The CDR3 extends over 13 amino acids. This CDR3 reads CASSPIQGAKAFF. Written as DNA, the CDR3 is TGTGCCAGCAGCCCTATACAGGGGGCTAAAGCTTTCTTT. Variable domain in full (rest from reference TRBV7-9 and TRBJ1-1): DTGVSQNPRHKITKRGQNVTFRCDPISEHNRLYWYRQTLGQGPEFLTYFQNEAQLEKSRLLSDRFSAERPKGSFSTLEIQRTEQGDSAMYLCASSPIQGAKAFFGQGTRLTVV.

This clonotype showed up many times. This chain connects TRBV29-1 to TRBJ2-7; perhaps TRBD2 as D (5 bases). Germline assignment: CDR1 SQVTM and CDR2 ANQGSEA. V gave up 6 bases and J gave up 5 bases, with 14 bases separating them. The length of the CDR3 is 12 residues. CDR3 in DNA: TGCAGCGTCAGAGGGAGTATCCACGAGCAGTACTTC. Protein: CSVRGSIHEQYF.

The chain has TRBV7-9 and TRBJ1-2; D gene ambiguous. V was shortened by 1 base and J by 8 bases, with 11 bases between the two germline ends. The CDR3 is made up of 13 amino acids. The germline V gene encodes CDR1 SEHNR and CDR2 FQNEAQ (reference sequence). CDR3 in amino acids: CASSLEFGVGYTF. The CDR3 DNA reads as TGTGCCAGCAGCTTAGAGTTCGGGGTCGGCTACACCTTC.

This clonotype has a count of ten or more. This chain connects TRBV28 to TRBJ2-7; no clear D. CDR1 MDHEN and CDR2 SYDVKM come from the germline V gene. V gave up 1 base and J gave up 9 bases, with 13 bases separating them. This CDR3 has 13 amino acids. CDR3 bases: TGTGCCAGCAGTTTATCTCCTTCACCTGGGCAGTACTTC. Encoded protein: CASSLSPSPGQYF.

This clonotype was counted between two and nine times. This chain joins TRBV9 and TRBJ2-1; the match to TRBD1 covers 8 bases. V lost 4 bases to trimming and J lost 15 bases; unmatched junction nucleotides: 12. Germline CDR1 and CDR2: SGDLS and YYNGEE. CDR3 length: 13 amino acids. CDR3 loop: CASSPPGGLGAFF. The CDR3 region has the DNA TGTGCCAGCAGCCCGCCAGGGGGCCTGGGAGCGTTCTTC.

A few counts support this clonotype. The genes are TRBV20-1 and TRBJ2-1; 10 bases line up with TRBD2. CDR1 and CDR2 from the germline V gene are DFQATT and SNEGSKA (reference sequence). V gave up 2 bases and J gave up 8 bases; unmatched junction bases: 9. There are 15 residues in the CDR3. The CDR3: CSARKYRLAGDEQFF. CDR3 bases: TGCAGTGCTAGAAAATATCGGCTAGCGGGAGATGAGCAGTTCTTC.

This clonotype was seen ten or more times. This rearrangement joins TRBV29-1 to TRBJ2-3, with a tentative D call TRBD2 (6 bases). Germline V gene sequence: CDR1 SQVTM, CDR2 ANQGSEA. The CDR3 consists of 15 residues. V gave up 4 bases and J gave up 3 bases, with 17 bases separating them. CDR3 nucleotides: TGCAGCGTTGCCCGGGACTCCGGAGAAACAGATACGCAGTATTTT. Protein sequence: CSVARDSGETDTQYF.

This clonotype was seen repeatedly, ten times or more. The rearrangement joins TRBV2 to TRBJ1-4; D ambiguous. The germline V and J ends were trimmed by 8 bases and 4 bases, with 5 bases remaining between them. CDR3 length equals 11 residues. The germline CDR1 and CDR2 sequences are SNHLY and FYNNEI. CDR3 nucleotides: TGTGCCAGCCGGCATAATGAAAAACTGTTTTTT. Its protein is CASRHNEKLFF.

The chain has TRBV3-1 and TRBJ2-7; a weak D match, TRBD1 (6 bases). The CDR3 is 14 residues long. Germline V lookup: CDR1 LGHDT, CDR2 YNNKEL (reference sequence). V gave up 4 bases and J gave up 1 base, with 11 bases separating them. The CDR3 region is CASSLKDSSYEQYF. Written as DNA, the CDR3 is TGTGCCAGCAGCCTAAAGGACAGTTCCTACGAGCAGTACTTC.

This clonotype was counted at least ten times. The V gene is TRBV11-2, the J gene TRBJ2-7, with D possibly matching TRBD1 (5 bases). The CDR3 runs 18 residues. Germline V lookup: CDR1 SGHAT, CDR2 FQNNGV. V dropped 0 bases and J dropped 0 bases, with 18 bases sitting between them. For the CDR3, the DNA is TGTGCCAGCAGCTTAGATGGGGCCAGCTTAAAACACTCCTACGAGCAGTACTTC. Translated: CASSLDGASLKHSYEQYF.

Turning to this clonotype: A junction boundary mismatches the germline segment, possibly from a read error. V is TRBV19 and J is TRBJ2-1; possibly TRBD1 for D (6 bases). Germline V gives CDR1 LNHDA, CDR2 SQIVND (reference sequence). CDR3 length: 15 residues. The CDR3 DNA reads TGTGCCAATAGTCAGCAGGGGCGAGCCTACAATGAGCAGTTCTTC. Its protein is CANSQQGRAYNEQFF. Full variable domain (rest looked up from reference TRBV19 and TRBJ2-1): DGGITQSPKYLFRKEGQNVTLSCEQNLNHDAMYWYRQDPGQGLRLIYYSQIVNDFQKGDIAEGYSVSREKKESFPLTVTSAQKNPTAFYLCANSQQGRAYNEQFFGPGTRLTVL.